This TCR beta chain was retrieved from a study of blood T cell repertoires in COVID-19. As for the study in general: Samples came from the United States, Italy and Spain, spanning acute and convalescent COVID-19. PBMCs, B-cell-depleted T cells, or T cells were the source of the cDNA or gDNA that made up the material.

Trimming pared 4 bases from V and 4 bases from J, leaving 16 bases between. The V gene's germline CDR1 is LGHNA and CDR2 YSLEER. The CDR3 is 15 amino acids. Authors' methods: Estimation of nucleated cell counts was performed using reference gene primer amplification. Here immunoSEQ multiplex PCR was the method, and the copy in TCRdb shows in-frame clones only, minus some. V, J and clone size are those of that table, while D and trimming were read from the DNA. The repertoire includes 650,000 to 800,000 clones, 90% of them detected once, and about 0.24% sits in the top ten. The clonotype originates from a woman under 30 with acute or convalescent COVID-19. The rearrangement joins TRBV4-3 to TRBJ1-1; D is unresolved. Sequenced input: peripheral blood. The CDR3 is CASSPEGPLGTEAFF. As DNA, the CDR3 is TGCGCCAGCAGCCCCGAGGGTCCCTTGGGCACTGAAGCTTTCTTT.